The 14 T cell receptor beta chains given below trace back to one sample, sequenced in a study of blood T cell repertoires in COVID-19. Only in-frame clones appear in the TCRdb table, and some are missing; sequencing was by immunoSEQ multiplex PCR. Among 150,000 or so clones listed, roughly 90% were seen once. The sequenced material came from PBMCs or T cells enriched from blood (not recorded which). The receptors here all came from a woman between 40 and 55 years old who had been exposed to COVID-19.

CDR3 region: CASSPTNSPLHF. The CDR3, as DNA: TGTGCCAGCAGCCCGACAAATTCACCCCTCCACTTT. The rearrangement uses TRBV2 and TRBJ1-6; no clear D gene. CDR3 length: 12 amino acids. CDR1 SNHLY and CDR2 FYNNEI come from the germline V gene. Trimming left V 6 bases short and J 7 bases short, with 7 bases between.

The chain combines TRBV3-1 (or the pseudogene TRBV3-2) with TRBJ2-5; TRBD2 matches at 9 bases. With V trimmed by 0 bases and J by 4 bases, 15 bases remained unmatched. CDR1 and CDR2 (germline): LGHDT, YNNKEL (reference sequence). The CDR3 is 19 residues long. The CDR3, as DNA: TGTGCCAGCAGCCAAGAGGGACGGATGGCGGGAGGGCCGGTAGAGACCCAGTACTTC. Its protein product is CASSQEGRMAGGPVETQYF.

The chain employs TRBV28 and TRBJ2-5, with 11 bases matching TRBD2. V lost 5 bases to trimming and J lost 2 bases; unmatched junction nucleotides: 4. Germline lookup yields CDR1 MDHEN and CDR2 SYDVKM. This CDR3 has 15 amino acids. The CDR3 DNA sequence: TGTGCCAGCAGTAGTAGCGGGAGGGGGCAAGAGACCCAGTACTTC. The encoded protein is CASSSSGRGQETQYF.

This clone came up a few times. The chain has TRBV6-2 or TRBV6-3 and TRBJ2-2, with TRBD2 identical over 8 bases. The CDR3 consists of 14 residues. CDR1 and CDR2 from the germline V gene are MNHEY and SVGEGT. With 6 bases clipped from V and 5 bases from J, the junction kept 5 bases outside the gene matches. The CDR3 is CASSKAGETGELFF. CDR3 DNA: TGTGCCAGCAGCAAAGCGGGGGAAACCGGGGAGCTGTTTTTT.

The V call is TRBV28, the J call TRBJ1-6; no definite D call. Trimming left V 1 base short and J 2 bases short, with 9 bases between. Germline V gene lookup returns CDR1 MDHEN and CDR2 SYDVKM. This CDR3 region has 16 residues. As DNA, the CDR3 is TGTGCCAGCAGTTTATCTGCGGCCCCCTATAATTCACCCCTCCACTTT. It codes for CASSLSAAPYNSPLHF.

The chain couples TRBV4-1 to TRBJ1-5, with TRBD1 matching over 9 bases. V lost 0 bases to trimming and J lost 5 bases; unmatched junction nucleotides: 2. This CDR3 is built from 15 residues. Per the germline V gene, CDR1 is MGHRA and CDR2 is YSYEKL. DNA of the CDR3: TGCGCCAGCAGCCAAGAAGGGACAGGGCATCAGCCCCAGCATTTT. This translates into CASSQEGTGHQPQHF.

The J gene is TRBJ1-5, the V gene TRBV5-7; D is undetermined. TRBV5-7 falls under the ORF class, with uncertain function. The germline V and J ends were trimmed by 0 bases and 6 bases, with 10 bases remaining between them. This CDR3 has 14 residues. The CDR3 bases are TGTGCCAGCAGCTTGGCCCGAGGAGCTCAGCCCCAGCATTTT. This encodes CASSLARGAQPQHF.

The rearrangement uses TRBV7-9 and TRBJ1-1, with 7 nucleotides matching TRBD1. The germline CDR1 and CDR2 sequences are SEHNR and FQNEAQ (reference sequence). This CDR3 comprises 14 residues. V trimming: 5 bases; J trimming: 4 bases; junction bases outside the gene matches: 7. The CDR3 region is CASSPGQVGTEAFF. DNA of the CDR3: TGTGCCAGCAGCCCAGGACAGGTGGGCACTGAAGCTTTCTTT.

This clone was picked up a small number of times. The J gene is TRBJ1-1, the V gene TRBV27; TRBD1 might be the D (6 bases). The CDR3 is 14 amino acids. Trimming took 5 bases from V and 0 from J, leaving 10 bases between them. Germline lookup yields CDR1 MNHEY and CDR2 SMNVEV (reference sequence). Here the CDR3 reads CASSPDRLNTEAFF. In DNA, the CDR3 is TGTGCCAGCAGTCCCGACAGGCTGAACACTGAAGCTTTCTTT.

The CDR3 DNA follows: TGTGCCAGCAGCTCCGGCGGGAGGCTGAGTACAGATACGCAGTATTTT. As protein: CASSSGGRLSTDTQYF. The gene calls are TRBV11-3 and TRBJ2-3, with 8 bases aligning to TRBD2. Germline assignment: CDR1 SGHNT and CDR2 YENEEA. The CDR3 has 16 amino acids. V dropped 4 bases and J dropped 3; count of bases not matched to a gene: 9.

V and J are TRBV27 and TRBJ1-1; 8 positions agree with TRBD1. V lost 0 bases and J lost 4; bases outside the gene matches: 4. CDR3 length equals 15 residues. Germline CDR1 and CDR2: MNHEY and SMNVEV (reference sequence). The CDR3 here is CASSLSTGVITEAFF. The CDR3 DNA follows: TGTGCCAGCAGTTTATCGACAGGGGTGATCACTGAAGCTTTCTTT.

This clone was seen a few times. The chain is built from TRBV4-2 and TRBJ1-2; no firm D call. CDR3 length: 14 amino acids. Germline lookup yields CDR1 LGHNA and CDR2 YNFKEQ. V gave up 0 bases and J gave up 7 bases, with 12 bases separating them. The CDR3 nucleotides read TGTGCCAGCAGCCAAGATTCGTCGCGTCGTGGCTACACCTTC. It translates to CASSQDSSRRGYTF.

This clone turned up a few times. The chain combines TRBV19 with TRBJ1-5; D is perhaps TRBD1 (6 bases). Looked up from germline, CDR1 is LNHDA and CDR2 is SQIVND (reference sequence). The CDR3 has 16 amino acids. V was cut by 7 bases and J by 1 base, with 17 bases left in between. The CDR3 nucleotides read TGTGCCAGTAAAAGGGCACAGGGTGGAAGCAATCAGCCCCAGCATTTT. It is translated as CASKRAQGGSNQPQHF.

The chain joins TRBV10-2 to TRBJ2-3; 7 bases line up with TRBD2. Losses at the gene ends were 8 bases for V and 5 bases for J; bases not matched to a gene: 7. The CDR3 has 13 amino acids. Germline lookup yields CDR1 WSHSY and CDR2 SAAADI. Written as DNA, the CDR3 is TGCGCCAGCCTAGCGGCTAAGGGAGATACGCAGTATTTT. Its translation is CASLAAKGDTQYF.